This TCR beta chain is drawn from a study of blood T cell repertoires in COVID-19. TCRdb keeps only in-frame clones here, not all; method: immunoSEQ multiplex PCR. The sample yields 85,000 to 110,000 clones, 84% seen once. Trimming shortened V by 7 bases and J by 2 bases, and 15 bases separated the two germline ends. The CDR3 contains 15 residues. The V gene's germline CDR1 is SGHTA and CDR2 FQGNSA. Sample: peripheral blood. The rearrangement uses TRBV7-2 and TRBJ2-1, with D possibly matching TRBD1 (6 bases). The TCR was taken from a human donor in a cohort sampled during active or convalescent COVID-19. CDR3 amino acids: CASTLAAGAYNEQFF. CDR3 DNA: TGTGCCAGCACCCTCGCGGCAGGGGCCTACAATGAGCAGTTCTTC.